Here is one T cell receptor beta chain with its context. Which antigen it targets is not known. Base quality data are lacking; no much larger clone is found one base away. Participants in the prospective study were aged 18 to 89 years, lived in about two dozen United States geographic areas, and enrolled through a virtual design. In the prospective study, participants were assigned to cohorts based on the clinical history participants reported in a screening survey and a study questionnaire. In the prospective study, mobile phlebotomists collected whole blood, serum and a nasopharyngeal or oropharyngeal swab from each participant. Prospective study participants could optionally give additional blood draws and questionnaires over an approximately two-month period. Before DNA extraction, blood samples from the prospective study were shipped at room temperature or frozen. This record belongs to a study of blood T cell repertoires in COVID-19 (TCRdb year 2020). Turning to the overall study: The collaborator samples originated in the United States, Italy and Spain and spanned the acute and convalescent phases of COVID-19. The prospective study material was composed of cDNA or gDNA derived from T cells, B-cell-depleted T cells, or PBMCs. Deeply sampled blood TCRbeta repertoires from subjects exposed to, actively infected with, or recovered from COVID-19 were included in the dataset. A freely available public database, intended as a resource for researchers studying the immune response to SARS-CoV-2, is where the repertoires were released. The samples were drawn from the first 160 participants of the ongoing ImmuneRACE study and from under 1,500 subjects provided by 6 global collaborators. Sample metadata almost always included a de-identified subject ID, COVID-19 status, age in years and sex. Where available, HLA class I and class II types were obtained from metadata supplied by the sample provider rather than from assay-based typing.

From the cysteine up to the phenylalanine, the CDR3 has a length of 16 residues. Just CDR3 DNA is preserved here, 48 bases in frame from base 1. CDR1 and CDR2, per the germline V gene, are SGDLS and YYNGEE. V is pruned by 4 bases and J by 5 bases, leaving 7 bases of the junction without a gene match. TCRbeta CDR3 regions were amplified from genomic DNA by means of the immunoSEQ Assay, a bias-controlled multiplex PCR. As for how the authors treated the data: Within the assay, amplification of reference gene primers was used to estimate how many nucleated cells each sample contained. To quantify the absolute abundance of each unique TCRbeta CDR3 rearrangement, sequence reads were collapsed and filtered. For each sample, productive Simpson clonality was calculated as the square root of Simpson's diversity index across productive rearrangements. TCRdb re-hosts the immuneACCESS table, in-frame sequences only. Its copies lack some clones; in the studies checked, an unresolved V gene accounts for under half of them, and the cause for the rest is not known. D and trimming come from the DNA, and the V and J calls and clone size come from that table. In this sample the table shows under 250,000 clones, approximately 88% of which occur a single time. Of the sample, 2% to 3% is held by the ten largest clones.

Overall study outcomes, separate from this receptor: How much clinical and demographic metadata was included differed by source and by participant, and the metadata was provided uncurated.

This TCR derives from a woman aged 30 to 39 with acute COVID-19. The sample taken for sequencing was PBMCs or T cells enriched from blood (not recorded which). Rearrangement joined TRBV9 to TRBJ2-3; 13 middle bases align to TRBD2. For the CDR3, the sequence is CASSQGLAGEVDTQYF. In nucleotides, the sequence is TGTGCCAGCAGCCAAGGACTAGCGGGGGAGGTAGATACGCAGTATTTT.